The TCR beta chain described here comes from a study of CD8+CD57+ T cells in acquired aplastic anemia. Both TCR beta VDJ combination and CDR3 sequence profiling were carried out. Genomic DNA was the template for this profiling. TCRdb reprocessed the reads via MiXCR and lists one record per CDR3 protein. This repertoire shows about 210,000 distinct CDR3 sequences, 34% found once; its top ten account for around 1.1%. This clonotype was seen at least ten times. With V trimmed by 5 bases and J by 6 bases, 10 bases remained unmatched. The germline CDR1 and CDR2 sequences are SGHAT and FQNNGV. The CDR3 extends over 16 amino acids.

This chain connects TRBV11-2 to TRBJ2-3, with 11 nucleotides matching TRBD2. Sequenced sample: sorted CD4+, CD8+, or CD8+CD57+ T cells (not recorded which) from PBMCs. This receptor was taken from a human donor in good health, serving as a control. The CDR3 sequence: CASSQTSGEAGDTQYF. CDR3 nucleotides: TGTGCCAGCAGCCAGACTAGCGGGGAGGCAGGGGATACGCAGTATTTT.